This T cell receptor (beta chain) was obtained from a study of blood T cell repertoires in COVID-19. Study in general: Whether acute or convalescent, the COVID-19 samples came from the United States, Italy and Spain. The analysed material was cDNA or gDNA that came from T cells, B-cell-depleted T cells, or PBMCs.

In the original processing: Nucleated cell number was recorded as an estimate derived from reference gene primer amplification. TCRdb's table, derived via immunoSEQ multiplex PCR, lists solely in-frame clones and lacks some. V, J and clone size are those of that table, while D and trimming were read from the DNA. The sample yields around 13,000 clones, 90% seen once. The CDR3 length is 14 residues. Germline V gene sequence: CDR1 SGHVS, CDR2 FQNEAQ. V was cut by 11 bases and J by 2 bases, with 16 bases left in between. This clone was seen a single time. The sequence was collected from a human donor in a cohort sampled during active COVID-19. The sequencing sample was made of peripheral blood. The chain carries TRBV7-8 and TRBJ1-3; D is possibly TRBD1 (6 bases). CDR3 sequence: CASSWEGAGNTIYF. CDR3 in DNA: TGTGCCTCCAGCTGGGAGGGGGCTGGAAACACCATATATTTT.